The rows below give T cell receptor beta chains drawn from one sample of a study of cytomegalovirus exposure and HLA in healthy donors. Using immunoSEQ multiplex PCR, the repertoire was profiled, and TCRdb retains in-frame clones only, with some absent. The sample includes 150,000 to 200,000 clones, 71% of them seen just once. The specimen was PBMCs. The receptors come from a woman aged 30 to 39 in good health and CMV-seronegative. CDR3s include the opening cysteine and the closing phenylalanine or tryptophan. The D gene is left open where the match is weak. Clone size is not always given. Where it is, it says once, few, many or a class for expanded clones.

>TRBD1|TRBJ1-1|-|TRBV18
TGTGCCAGCTCGCTTAGACAGGGTGGCACTGAAGCTTTCTTT
CASSLRQGGTEAFF
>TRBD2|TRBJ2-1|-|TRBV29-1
TGCAGCGTTGGTCTAGCGGGAGGTTCCAACAATGAGCAGTTCTTC
CSVGLAGGSNNEQFF
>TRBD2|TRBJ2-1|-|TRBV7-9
TGTGCCAGCAGCTCTAGCGGGAGGGACAATGAGCAGTTCTTC
CASSSSGRDNEQFF
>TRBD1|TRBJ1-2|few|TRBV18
TGTGCCAGCTCAATGGTTGCCGGTACAGGGGCGTTCTATGGCTACACCTTC
CASSMVAGTGAFYGYTF
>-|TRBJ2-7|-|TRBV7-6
TGTGCCAGCAGCTTGACTAGGGAACCCTACGAGCAGTACTTC
CASSLTREPYEQYF
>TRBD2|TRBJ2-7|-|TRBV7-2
TGTGCCAGCAGCTTAAGCGCGACTAGCGGATCCTACGAGCAGTACTTC
CASSLSATSGSYEQYF
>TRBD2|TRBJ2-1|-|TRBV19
TGTGCCAGTAGTATGCTACCGGGACTACGCTCCTACAATGAGCAGTTCTTC
CASSMLPGLRSYNEQFF
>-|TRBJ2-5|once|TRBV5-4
TGTGCCAGCAGCTTGCCAGGGGGAGGAGAGGAGACCCAGTACTTC
CASSLPGGGEETQYF
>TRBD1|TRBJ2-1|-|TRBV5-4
TGTGCCAGCCGGGACAGGGGGCGAGGTGAGCAGTTCTTC
CASRDRGRGEQFF
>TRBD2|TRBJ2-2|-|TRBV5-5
TGTGCCAGCAGCTTCTGGGGGGGCACCGGGGAGCTGTTTTTT
CASSFWGGTGELFF
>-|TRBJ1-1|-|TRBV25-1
TGTGCCAGCAGTGCACAGCCGAACACTGAAGCTTTCTTT
CASSAQPNTEAFF
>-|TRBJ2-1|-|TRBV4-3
TGCGCCAGCAGCCAAGTGGGCGGGCGCCCCTACAATGAGCAGTTCTTC
CASSQVGGRPYNEQFF
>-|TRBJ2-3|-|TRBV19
TGTGCCAGTAGTATATCACCTAGTGCAGATACGCAGTATTTT
CASSISPSADTQYF
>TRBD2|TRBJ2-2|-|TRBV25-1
TGTGCCAGCAGTAAGACTAGCGGTAACACCGGGGAGCTGTTTTTT
CASSKTSGNTGELFF
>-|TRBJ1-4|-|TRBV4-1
TGCGCCAGCAGCCAAGGCCGCGCAACTAATGAAAAACTGTTTTTT
CASSQGRATNEKLFF
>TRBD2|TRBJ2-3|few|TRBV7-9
TGTGCCAGCAGCCTCCAACTAGCGGACACAGATACGCAGTATTTT
CASSLQLADTDTQYF
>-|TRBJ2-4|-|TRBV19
TGTGCCAGTACCCCCAACGTCGGGGACATTCAGTACTTC
CASTPNVGDIQYF
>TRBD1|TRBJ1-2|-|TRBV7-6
TGTGCCAGCAGCTTAGGGTCAGGGGGCAGCTATGGCTACACCTTC
CASSLGSGGSYGYTF
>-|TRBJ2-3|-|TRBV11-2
TGTGCCAGCAGCTTAGCCGTTCAGGGTGGCACAGATACGCAGTATTTT
CASSLAVQGGTDTQYF
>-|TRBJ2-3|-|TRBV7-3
TGTGCCAGCAGCTTAATGGGGAACCCGACAGATATGCAGTATTTT
CASSLMGNPTDMQYF
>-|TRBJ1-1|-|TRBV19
TGTGCCAGTAGTCAAGGGGGGGGGAACACTGAAGCTTTCTTT
CASSQGGGNTEAFF
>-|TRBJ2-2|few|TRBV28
TGTGCCAGCAGTTTAGCCAGAGGCACCGGGGAGCTGTTTTTT
CASSLARGTGELFF
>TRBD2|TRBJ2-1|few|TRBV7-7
TGTGCCAGCAGATACAGCGGGGGCCAACACCACCGAAACCATGAGCAGTTCTTC
CASRYSGGQHHRNHEQFF
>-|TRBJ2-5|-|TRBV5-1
TGCGCCAGCAGCGGTAGGGGAGAGACCCAGTACTTC
CASSGRGETQYF
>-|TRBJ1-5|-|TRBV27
TGTGCCAGCAGGACTAACAGGGTAGATCAGCCCCAGCATTTT
CASRTNRVDQPQHF
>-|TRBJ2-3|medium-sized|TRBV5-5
TGTGCCAGCAGCTCCTGGGGGGCAGATACGCAGTATTTT
CASSSWGADTQYF
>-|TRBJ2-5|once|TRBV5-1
TGCGCCAGCAGCTTGGGAGGACAGCAAGAGACCCAGTACTTC
CASSLGGQQETQYF
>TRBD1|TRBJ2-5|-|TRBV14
TGTGCCAGCAGCCCTCAACGTCGGAAGGGGGCAGGCGAGACCCAGTACTTC
CASSPQRRKGAGETQYF
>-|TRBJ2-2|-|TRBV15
TGTGCCACCAGATCCCGGACTTCCGCGAACACCGGGGAGCTGTTTTTT
CATRSRTSANTGELFF
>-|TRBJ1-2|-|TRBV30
TGTGCCTGGAGTGTACTGTTAGGGGAAGGTGGCTACACCTTC
CAWSVLLGEGGYTF
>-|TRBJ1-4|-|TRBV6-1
TGTGCCAGCACCCGGGACTCTAATGAAAAACTGTTTTTT
CASTRDSNEKLFF
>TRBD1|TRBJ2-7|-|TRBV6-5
TGTGCCAGCACCTCGGGACAGACCTCTCGCGAGCAGTACTTC
CASTSGQTSREQYF
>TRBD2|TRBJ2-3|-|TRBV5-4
TGTGCCAGCAGCAAAGCGGGGGGGACGGGTACGCAGTATTTT
CASSKAGGTGTQYF
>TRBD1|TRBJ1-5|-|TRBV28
TGTGCCAGCACAGACGGGACAGGCTATCAGCCCCAGCATTTT
CASTDGTGYQPQHF
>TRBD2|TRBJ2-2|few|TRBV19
TGTGCCAGTAGTATGTCTCCCCGGGGGGGGGCTGGTGACACCGGGGAGCTGTTTTTT
CASSMSPRGGAGDTGELFF
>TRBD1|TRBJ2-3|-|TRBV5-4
TGTGCCAGCAGCTCCGGACAGGGGAGCACAGATACGCAGTATTTT
CASSSGQGSTDTQYF
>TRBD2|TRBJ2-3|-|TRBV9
TGTGCCAGCAGCCCCAGGACTAGCGGGGGAAGAGATACGCAGTATTTT
CASSPRTSGGRDTQYF